This T cell receptor (beta chain) was retrieved from a study of blood T cell repertoires in COVID-19. The overall study: Samples taken during acute and convalescent COVID-19 were collected in the United States, Italy and Spain. PBMCs, B-cell-depleted T cells, or T cells were the source of the cDNA or gDNA that made up the material.

The V gene's germline CDR1 is LGHNA and CDR2 YNFKEQ. The V gene end was trimmed by 2 bases and the J gene end by 4 bases; junction bases not matched to a gene: 10. This CDR3 comprises 17 residues. Generated by immunoSEQ multiplex PCR, the TCRdb table keeps only in-frame clones and is missing some. The table records approximately 110,000 clones, approximately 69% of them present only once. Material: peripheral blood. This chain links TRBV4-2 with TRBJ2-1, with 8 positions matching TRBD2. This receptor was identified in a man older than 75 with acute or convalescent COVID-19. In DNA, the CDR3 is TGTGCCAGCAGCCAAATTGGAGGCGGGGGGAATTACAATGAGCAGTTCTTC. Its translation is CASSQIGGGGNYNEQFF.